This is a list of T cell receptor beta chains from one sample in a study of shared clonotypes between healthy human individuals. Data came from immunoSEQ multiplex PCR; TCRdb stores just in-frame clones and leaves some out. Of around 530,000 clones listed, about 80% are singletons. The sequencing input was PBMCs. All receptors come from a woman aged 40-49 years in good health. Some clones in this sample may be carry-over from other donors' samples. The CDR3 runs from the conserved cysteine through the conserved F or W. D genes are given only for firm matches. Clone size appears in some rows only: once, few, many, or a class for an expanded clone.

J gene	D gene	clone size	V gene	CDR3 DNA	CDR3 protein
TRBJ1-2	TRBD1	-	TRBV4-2	TGTGCCAGCAGCCCCGAAGGGACAGGGCTTAACTATGGCTACACCTTC	CASSPEGTGLNYGYTF
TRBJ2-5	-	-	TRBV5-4	TGTGCCAGCAGCTTGCCGTTAAAAGAGACCCAGTACTTC	CASSLPLKETQYF
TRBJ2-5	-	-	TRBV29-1	TGCAGCGTTGATCAGCCGGGAGAGACCCAGTACTTC	CSVDQPGETQYF
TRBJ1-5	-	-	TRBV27	TGTGCCAGCAGACAGGGTGGGCAGCCCCAGCATTTT	CASRQGGQPQHF
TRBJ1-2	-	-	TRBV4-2	TGTGCCAGCAGCCAAGATTTAAGGGGCCGGCACTATGGCTACACCTTC	CASSQDLRGRHYGYTF
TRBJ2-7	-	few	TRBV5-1	TGCGCCAGCAGCGAGGTTGGGGGGTACGAGCAGTACTTC	CASSEVGGYEQYF
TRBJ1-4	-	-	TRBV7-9	TGTGCCAGCAGCTTATACGAAAAACTGTTTTTT	CASSLYEKLFF
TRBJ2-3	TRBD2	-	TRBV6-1	TGTGCCAGCAGTGAGACTAGCCTCAGCACAGATACGCAGTATTTT	CASSETSLSTDTQYF
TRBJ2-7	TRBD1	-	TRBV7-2	TGTGCCAGCAGCCAAGACAGGGGCGCCTACGAGCAGTACTTC	CASSQDRGAYEQYF
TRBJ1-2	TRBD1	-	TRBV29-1	TGCAGCGTTGAAGGGGCTTCTGGCAGGGGGTTCTATGGCTACACCTTC	CSVEGASGRGFYGYTF
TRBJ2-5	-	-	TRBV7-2	TGTGCCGGCAGTCAAGGGGCGGCTTTACAAGAGACCCAGTACTTC	CAGSQGAALQETQYF